The 3 T cell receptor beta chains given below trace back to one sample, sequenced in a study of beta chain features in type 1 diabetes. Expressed TCRB transcripts were sequenced after all isolated RNA was converted to cDNA. Using immunoSEQ multiplex PCR, the repertoire was profiled, and TCRdb retains in-frame clones only, with some absent. The sample holds hundreds of thousands of clones, 15% to 17% seen once. Sequencing was performed on naive CD4+ T cells from blood. The receptors shown here come from a man aged 18 to 30 in good health.

This clone has at least ten counts. The chain links TRBV10-3 to TRBJ2-1; 7 bases are a match to TRBD1. J was trimmed by 6 bases and V by 4 bases; bases with no gene match: 0. The CDR3 has 12 amino acids. From germline, CDR1 is ENHRY and CDR2 SYGVKD. CDR3 nucleotide sequence: TGTGCCATCAGTGGGACAGGCAATGAGCAGTTCTTC. Translated, it gives CAISGTGNEQFF.

The chain couples TRBV15 to TRBJ2-4; D might be TRBD1 (6 bases). Germline V gene lookup returns CDR1 LNHNV and CDR2 YYDKDF (reference sequence). CDR3 length equals 15 residues. V shed 4 bases and J shed 4 bases, with 14 bases lying between them. CDR3 in amino acids: CATSNGQMVKNIQYF. CDR3 in DNA: TGTGCCACCAGCAACGGACAGATGGTAAAAAACATTCAGTACTTC.

This clone has only a few counts. The V and J genes are TRBV18 and TRBJ2-4; TRBD1 agrees at 8 bases. Germline-derived CDR1 and CDR2 are KGHSH and LQKENI. The ends lost 3 bases at V and 0 bases at J; junction bases unmatched: 7. This CDR3 comprises 17 residues. DNA for the CDR3: TGTGCCAGCTCACCCGACAGGGGTCTACTAGCCAAAAACATTCAGTACTTC. It yields the protein CASSPDRGLLAKNIQYF.